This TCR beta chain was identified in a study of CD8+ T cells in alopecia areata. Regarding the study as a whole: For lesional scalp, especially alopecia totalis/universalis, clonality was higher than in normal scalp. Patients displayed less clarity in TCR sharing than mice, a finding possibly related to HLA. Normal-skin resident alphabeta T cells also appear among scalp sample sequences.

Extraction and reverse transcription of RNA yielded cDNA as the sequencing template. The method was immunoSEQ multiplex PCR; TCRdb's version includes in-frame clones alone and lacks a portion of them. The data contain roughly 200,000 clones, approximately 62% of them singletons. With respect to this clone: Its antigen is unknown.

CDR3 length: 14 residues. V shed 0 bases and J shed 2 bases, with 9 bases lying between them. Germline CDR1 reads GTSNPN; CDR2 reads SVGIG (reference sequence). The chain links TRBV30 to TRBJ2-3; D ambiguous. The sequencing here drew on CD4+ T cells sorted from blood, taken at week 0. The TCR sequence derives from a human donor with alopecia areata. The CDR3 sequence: CAWSVPRYTDTQYF. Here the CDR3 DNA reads TGTGCCTGGAGTGTACCCAGGTACACAGATACGCAGTATTTT.